This entry lists 10 T cell receptor beta chains sequenced from one sample in a study of blood T cell repertoires in COVID-19. This table comes from immunoSEQ multiplex PCR, and its TCRdb copy is limited to in-frame clones, with some not included. The sample lists fewer than 75,000 clones; over 75% were seen once. The sample was peripheral blood. These TCRs come from a man between 70 and 80 years old with acute or convalescent COVID-19.

The rearrangement links TRBV3-1 (or the pseudogene TRBV3-2) to TRBJ2-2, with D perhaps TRBD2 (6 bases). Trimming shortened V by 1 base and J by 0 bases, and 9 bases separated the two germline ends. Looked up from germline, CDR1 is LGHDT and CDR2 is YNNKEL (reference sequence). This CDR3 is 16 amino acids long. The CDR3 DNA is TGTGCCAGCAGCCAAGCGGGACTCGCGAACACCGGGGAGCTGTTTTTT. It yields the protein CASSQAGLANTGELFF.

This clone was counted once. The V gene is TRBV11-2, the J gene TRBJ1-2, with TRBD1 matching over 7 bases. The CDR3 runs 15 residues. V lost 4 bases, J lost 7 bases, and 12 bases stayed unmatched. CDR1 and CDR2 (germline): SGHAT, FQNNGV. The CDR3 sequence: CASSSPLDRDGGYTF. In DNA, the CDR3 is TGTGCCAGCAGCTCCCCGCTTGACAGGGATGGTGGCTACACCTTC.

The chain carries TRBV11-2 and TRBJ1-4; no definite D call. Germline loops: CDR1 SGHAT, CDR2 FQNNGV. V shed 7 bases and J shed 4 bases, with 4 bases lying between them. The CDR3 is 11 residues long. The CDR3 nucleotides read TGTGCCAGCAATCTTAATGAAAAACTGTTTTTT. Translated, it gives CASNLNEKLFF.

The chain links TRBV6-5 to TRBJ1-2; D might be TRBD1 (5 bases). Germline assignment: CDR1 MNHEY and CDR2 SVGAGI. This CDR3 region has 14 residues. Trimming took 6 bases from V and 4 from J, leaving 15 bases between them. CDR3 nucleotide sequence: TGTGCCAGCAGCCCGCGGGGCGATTTCTATGGCTACACCTTC. Protein sequence: CASSPRGDFYGYTF.

V gene TRBV7-9 combines with J gene TRBJ2-2, with D hard to call. Germline assignment: CDR1 SEHNR and CDR2 FQNEAQ (reference sequence). V shed 5 bases and J shed 1 base, with 11 bases lying between them. The CDR3 is made up of 15 amino acids. In nucleotides, the CDR3 is TGTGCCAGCAGCCCCATGGGCAGGAACACCGGGGAGCTGTTTTTT. Protein: CASSPMGRNTGELFF.

The count of this clone is one. The chain is built from TRBV6-5 and TRBJ1-1, with TRBD1 matching 9 bases. This CDR3 contains 15 residues. The germline V gene has CDR1 MNHEY and CDR2 SVGAGI. With 4 bases clipped from V and 3 bases from J, the junction kept 6 bases outside the gene matches. This CDR3 reads CASSLNRGLDTEAFF. The CDR3 nucleotides are TGTGCCAGCAGTTTAAACAGGGGGCTGGACACTGAAGCTTTCTTT.

The chain uses TRBV15 and TRBJ2-3; possibly TRBD1 for D (5 bases). The CDR3 spans 15 residues. V was shortened by 3 bases and J by 2 bases, with 12 bases between the two germline ends. Per the germline V gene, CDR1 is LNHNV and CDR2 is YYDKDF (reference sequence). The CDR3 bases are TGTGCCACCAGCAGGATAGACAGAAACACAGATACGCAGTATTTT. Its protein is CATSRIDRNTDTQYF.

The J gene is TRBJ2-2, the V gene TRBV29-1; 8 positions agree with TRBD1. Trimming removed 7 bases from V and 5 bases from J; junction bases left unmatched: 3. The germline gives CDR1 SQVTM, CDR2 ANQGSEA. The CDR3 length is 12 residues. CDR3 sequence: CSGRTGTGELFF. In DNA form, the CDR3 reads TGCAGCGGACGGACAGGGACCGGGGAGCTGTTTTTT.

The CDR3 region has the DNA TGTGCCAGCAGCTTAGTGCGGACAGCCTACGAGCAGTACTTC. It is translated as CASSLVRTAYEQYF. The rearrangement joins TRBV11-2 to TRBJ2-7; D possibly corresponds to TRBD1 (6 bases). The CDR3 has 14 residues. The ends were cut back, 1 base at V and 2 bases at J, with 9 bases in the middle. CDR1 is SGHAT, CDR2 FQNNGV, per germline.

This chain joins TRBV7-3 and TRBJ2-1, with 15 bases that match TRBD2. This CDR3 has 18 amino acids. The germline V gene encodes CDR1 SGHTA and CDR2 FQGTGA. The J segment lost 0 bases and the V segment lost 4 bases, leaving 4 bases of the junction unmatched. CDR3 DNA sequence: TGTGCCAGCAGCTCCGGGACTAGCGGGGGGAGCTCCTACAATGAGCAGTTCTTC. Its protein product is CASSSGTSGGSSYNEQFF.